The entry that follows covers one TCR beta chain sequence. This specimen comes from a study of post-analysis software for immune sequencing data. Study-wide context: Multiple sclerosis in the patients followed relapsing-remitting, secondary progressive and progressive-relapsing courses.

The library was made from cDNA and included unique molecular identifiers. From the PCR reads, TCRdb called clonotypes with MiXCR, one entry per CDR3 protein. The sample includes about 770,000 distinct CDR3 sequences, approximately 44% of them seen just once. The source is a girl aged 5 to 17 with multiple sclerosis. The sample comprised blood.

The CDR3 is CASTGPPTGELFF. The CDR3 nucleotides are TGTGCCAGCACCGGTCCCCCCACCGGGGAGCTGTTTTTT. The chain combines TRBV9 with TRBJ2-2; D gene ambiguous. The CDR3 extends over 13 amino acids. Germline-derived CDR1 and CDR2 are SGDLS and YYNGEE. Trimming took 6 bases from V and 4 from J, leaving 10 bases between them.